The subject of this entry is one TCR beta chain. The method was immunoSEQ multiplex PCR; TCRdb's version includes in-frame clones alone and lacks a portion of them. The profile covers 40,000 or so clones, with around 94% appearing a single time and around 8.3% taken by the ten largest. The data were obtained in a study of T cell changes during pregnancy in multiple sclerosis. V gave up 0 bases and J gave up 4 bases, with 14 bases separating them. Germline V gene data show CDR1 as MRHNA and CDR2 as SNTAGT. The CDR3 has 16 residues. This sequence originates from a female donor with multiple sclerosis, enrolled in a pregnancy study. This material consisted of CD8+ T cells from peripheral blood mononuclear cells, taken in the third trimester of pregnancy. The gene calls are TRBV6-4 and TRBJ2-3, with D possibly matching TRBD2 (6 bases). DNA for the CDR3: TGTGCCAGCAGTGACTCTACTGTCGGGGGAGCAGATACGCAGTATTTT. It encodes CASSDSTVGGADTQYF.